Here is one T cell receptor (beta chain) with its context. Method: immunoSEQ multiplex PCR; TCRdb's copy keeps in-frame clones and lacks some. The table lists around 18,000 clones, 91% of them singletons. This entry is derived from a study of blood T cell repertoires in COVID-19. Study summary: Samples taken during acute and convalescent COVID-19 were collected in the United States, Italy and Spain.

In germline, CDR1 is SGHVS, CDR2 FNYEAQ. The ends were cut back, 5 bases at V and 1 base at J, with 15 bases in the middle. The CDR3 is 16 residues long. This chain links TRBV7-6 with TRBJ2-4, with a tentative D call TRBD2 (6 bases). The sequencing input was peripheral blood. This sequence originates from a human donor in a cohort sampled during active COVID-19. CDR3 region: CASSPLVGGAKNIQYF. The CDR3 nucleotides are TGTGCCAGCAGCCCCCTAGTCGGAGGGGCCAAAAACATTCAGTACTTC. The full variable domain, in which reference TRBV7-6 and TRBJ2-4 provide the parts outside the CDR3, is GAGVSQSPRYKVTKRGQDVALRCDPISGHVSLYWYRQALGQGPEFLTYFNYEAQQDKSGLPNDRFSAERPEGSISTLTIQRTEQRDSAMYRCASSPLVGGAKNIQYFGAGTRLSVL.